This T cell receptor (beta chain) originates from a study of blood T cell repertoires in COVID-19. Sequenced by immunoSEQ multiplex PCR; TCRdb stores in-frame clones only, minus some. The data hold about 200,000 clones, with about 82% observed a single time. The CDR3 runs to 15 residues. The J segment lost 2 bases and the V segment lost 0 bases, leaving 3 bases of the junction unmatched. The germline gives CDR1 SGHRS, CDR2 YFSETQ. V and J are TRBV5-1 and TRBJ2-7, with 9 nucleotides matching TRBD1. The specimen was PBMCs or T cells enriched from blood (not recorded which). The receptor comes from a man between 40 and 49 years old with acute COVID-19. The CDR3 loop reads CASSLAGQGTYEQYF. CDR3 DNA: TGCGCCAGCAGCTTGGCAGGACAGGGGACCTACGAGCAGTACTTC.